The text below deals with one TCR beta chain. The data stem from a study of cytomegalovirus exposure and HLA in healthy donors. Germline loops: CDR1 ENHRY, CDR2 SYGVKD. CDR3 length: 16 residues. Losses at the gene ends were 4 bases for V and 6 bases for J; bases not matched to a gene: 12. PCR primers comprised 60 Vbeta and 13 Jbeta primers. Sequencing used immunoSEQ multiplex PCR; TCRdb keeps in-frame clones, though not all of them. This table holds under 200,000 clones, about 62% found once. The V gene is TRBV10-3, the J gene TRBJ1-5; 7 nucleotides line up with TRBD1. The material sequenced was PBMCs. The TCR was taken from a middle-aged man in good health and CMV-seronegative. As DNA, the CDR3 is TGTGCCATCAGTGGGACCGGACAGGCGGAGGGTCAGCCCCAGCATTTT. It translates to CAISGTGQAEGQPQHF.